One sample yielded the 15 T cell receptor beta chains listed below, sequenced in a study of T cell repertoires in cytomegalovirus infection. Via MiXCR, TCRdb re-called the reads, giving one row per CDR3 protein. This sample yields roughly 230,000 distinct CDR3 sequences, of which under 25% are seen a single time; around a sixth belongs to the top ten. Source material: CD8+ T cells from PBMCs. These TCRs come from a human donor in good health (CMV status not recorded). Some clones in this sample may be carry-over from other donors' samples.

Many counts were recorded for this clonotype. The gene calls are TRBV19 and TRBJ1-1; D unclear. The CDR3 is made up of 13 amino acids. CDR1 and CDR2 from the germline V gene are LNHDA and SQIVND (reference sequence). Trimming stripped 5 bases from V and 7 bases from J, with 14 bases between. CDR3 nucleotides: TGTGCCAGTAGTCCGGATGGGTGGGTTGAAGCTTTCTTT. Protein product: CASSPDGWVEAFF.

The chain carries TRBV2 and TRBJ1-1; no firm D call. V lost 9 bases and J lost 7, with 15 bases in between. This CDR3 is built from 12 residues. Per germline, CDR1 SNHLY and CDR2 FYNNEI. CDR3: CASGPKGIEAFF. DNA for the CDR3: TGTGCCAGTGGCCCGAAAGGGATTGAAGCTTTCTTT.

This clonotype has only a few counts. The CDR3 DNA sequence: TGTGCCAGCAGTTACCGACCAAGGCTAGCGGGGGGCGGGGATACGCAGTATTTT. Translated, it gives CASSYRPRLAGGGDTQYF. The chain recombines TRBV6-6 with TRBJ2-3; TRBD2 matches at 11 bases. Trimming at V came to 2 bases and at J to 6 bases, leaving 13 bases not matched to a gene. Germline CDR1 and CDR2: MNHNY and SVGAGI (reference sequence). The CDR3 contains 18 residues.

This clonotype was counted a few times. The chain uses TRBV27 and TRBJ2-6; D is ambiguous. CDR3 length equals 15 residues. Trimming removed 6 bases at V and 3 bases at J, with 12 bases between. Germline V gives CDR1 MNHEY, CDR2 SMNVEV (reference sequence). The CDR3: CASRAGLSGANVLTF. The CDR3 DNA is TGTGCCAGCAGGGCTGGGCTAAGTGGGGCCAACGTCCTGACTTTC.

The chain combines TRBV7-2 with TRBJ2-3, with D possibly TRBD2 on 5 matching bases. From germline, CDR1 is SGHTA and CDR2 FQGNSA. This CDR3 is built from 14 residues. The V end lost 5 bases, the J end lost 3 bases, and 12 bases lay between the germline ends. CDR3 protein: CASSNGITTDTQYF. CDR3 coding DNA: TGTGCCAGCAGCAACGGGATTACGACAGATACGCAGTATTTT.

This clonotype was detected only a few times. CDR3 sequence reads: CASSPEDGEANEKLFF. DNA for the CDR3: TGTGCCAGCAGCCCCGAGGATGGGGAGGCTAATGAAAAACTGTTTTTT. The chain is built from TRBV4-2 and TRBJ1-4; the D is unclear. The CDR3 loop spans 16 amino acids. Looked up from germline, CDR1 is LGHNA and CDR2 is YNFKEQ. The V gene lost 4 bases and the J gene lost 3 bases, with 15 bases spanning the gap.

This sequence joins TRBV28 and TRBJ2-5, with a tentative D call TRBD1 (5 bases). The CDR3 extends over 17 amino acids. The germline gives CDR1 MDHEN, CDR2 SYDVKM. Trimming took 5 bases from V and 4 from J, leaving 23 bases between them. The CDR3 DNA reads TGTGCCAGCAGTGACCTAAACCAGGGTTTAGTTAGAGAGACCCAGTACTTC. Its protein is CASSDLNQGLVRETQYF. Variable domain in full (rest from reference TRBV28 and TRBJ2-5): DVKVTQSSRYLVKRTGEKVFLECVQDMDHENMFWYRQDPGLGLRLIYFSYDVKMKEKGDIPEGYSVSREKKERFSLILESASTNQTSMYLCASSDLNQGLVRETQYFGPGTRLLVL.

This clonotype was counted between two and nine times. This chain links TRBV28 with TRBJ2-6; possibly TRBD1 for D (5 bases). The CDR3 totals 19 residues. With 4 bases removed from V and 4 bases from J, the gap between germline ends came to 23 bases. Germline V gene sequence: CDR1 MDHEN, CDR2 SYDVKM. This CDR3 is CASSSIRTSLSQGANVLTF. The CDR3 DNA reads TGTGCCAGCAGTTCCATCCGGACAAGCCTAAGTCAGGGGGCCAACGTCCTGACTTTC.

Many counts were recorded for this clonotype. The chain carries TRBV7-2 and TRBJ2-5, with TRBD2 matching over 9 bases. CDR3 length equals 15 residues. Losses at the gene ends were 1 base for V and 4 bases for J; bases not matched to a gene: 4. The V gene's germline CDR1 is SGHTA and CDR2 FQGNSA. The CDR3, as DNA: TGTGCCAGCAGCTTAGATAGCGGGGGAGGAGAGACCCAGTACTTC. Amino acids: CASSLDSGGGETQYF.

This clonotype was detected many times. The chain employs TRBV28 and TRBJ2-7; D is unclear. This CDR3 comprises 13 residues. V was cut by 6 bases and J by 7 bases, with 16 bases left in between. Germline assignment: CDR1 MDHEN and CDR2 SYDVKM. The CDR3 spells CASSPFPLGEQYF. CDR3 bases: TGTGCCAGCAGCCCGTTCCCACTCGGGGAGCAGTACTTC.

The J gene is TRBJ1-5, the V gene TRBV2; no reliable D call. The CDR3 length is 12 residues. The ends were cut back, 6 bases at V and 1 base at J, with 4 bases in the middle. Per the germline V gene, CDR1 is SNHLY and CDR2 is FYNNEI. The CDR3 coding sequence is TGTGCCAGCAGCGAAAGCAATCAGCCCCAGCATTTT. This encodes CASSESNQPQHF.

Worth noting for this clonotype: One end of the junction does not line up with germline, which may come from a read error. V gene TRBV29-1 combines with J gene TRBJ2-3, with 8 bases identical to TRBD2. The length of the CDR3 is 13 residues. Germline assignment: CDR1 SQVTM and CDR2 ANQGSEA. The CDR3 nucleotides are TGCAGCCTTGATAGCGGGGGCACAGATACGCAGTATTTT. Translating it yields CSLDSGGTDTQYF.

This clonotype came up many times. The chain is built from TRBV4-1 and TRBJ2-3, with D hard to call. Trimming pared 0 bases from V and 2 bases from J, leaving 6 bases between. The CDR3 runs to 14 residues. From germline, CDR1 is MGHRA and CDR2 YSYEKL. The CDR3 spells CASSQDRNTDTQYF. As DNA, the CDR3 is TGCGCCAGCAGCCAAGATCGGAACACAGATACGCAGTATTTT.

Here the CDR3 DNA reads TGTGCCAGCAGTCCGGGACTCTATAATTCACCCCTCCACTTT. Amino acids: CASSPGLYNSPLHF. The genes are TRBV6-5 and TRBJ1-6; perhaps TRBD1 as D (5 bases). The CDR3 covers 14 residues. From germline, CDR1 is MNHEY and CDR2 SVGAGI. With 5 bases removed from V and 3 bases from J, the gap between germline ends came to 8 bases.

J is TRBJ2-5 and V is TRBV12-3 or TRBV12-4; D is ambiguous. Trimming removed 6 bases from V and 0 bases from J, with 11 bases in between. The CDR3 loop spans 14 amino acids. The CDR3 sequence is CASSQRADQETQYF. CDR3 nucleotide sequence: TGTGCCAGCAGCCAAAGGGCGGACCAAGAGACCCAGTACTTC.